Each of the 8 T cell receptor beta chains below was sequenced from the same sample in a study of glioma-infiltrating T cells after dendritic cell vaccination. Method: immunoSEQ multiplex PCR; TCRdb's copy keeps in-frame clones and lacks some. Among about 91,000 clones listed, roughly four fifths were seen once. The time point denotes: after dendritic cell vaccination, including at tumor progression/relapse. The starting material was blood, obtained after dendritic cell vaccination. These receptor sequences come from a human donor with glioblastoma.

This rearrangement joins TRBV6-6 to TRBJ2-7; D is possibly TRBD1 (6 bases). This CDR3 is 13 amino acids long. V was trimmed by 10 bases and J by 0 bases, leaving 13 bases between them. Germline CDR1 is MNHNY and CDR2 is SVGAGI (reference sequence). The CDR3 is CATLQGSSYEQYV. The DNA of the CDR3 is TGTGCCACCCTACAGGGAAGCTCCTACGAGCAGTACGTC.

The gene calls are TRBV7-2 and TRBJ1-2; a possible D gene is TRBD1 (6 bases). The germline V and J ends were trimmed by 8 bases and 4 bases, with 26 bases remaining between them. CDR1 SGHTA and CDR2 FQGNSA come from the germline V gene. CDR3 length equals 17 residues. In DNA form, the CDR3 reads TGTGCCAGCCTAAACGGCCCCCTCCGCAGGGGTATCTATGGCTACACCTTC. It is translated as CASLNGPLRRGIYGYTF.

The rearrangement links TRBV18 to TRBJ1-1; 8 positions agree with TRBD1. Germline lookup yields CDR1 KGHSH and CDR2 LQKENI. This CDR3 has 15 amino acids. J lost 3 bases, V lost 5 bases, and 8 bases had no gene match. CDR3 in amino acids: CASSKPGGGDTEAFF. CDR3 bases: TGTGCCAGCTCAAAACCAGGGGGCGGGGACACTGAAGCTTTCTTT.

This clone was found once. The chain combines TRBV29-1 with TRBJ1-6, with a possible D match to TRBD1 (6 bases). CDR3 length: 15 residues. Germline CDR1 is SQVTM and CDR2 is ANQGSEA. The V gene lost 6 bases and the J gene lost 10 bases, with 22 bases spanning the gap. CDR3 sequence reads: CSVLQGRIGVSPLHF. The CDR3 DNA sequence: TGCAGCGTCTTACAGGGACGGATCGGCGTGTCACCCCTCCACTTT.

This clone showed up just a few times. The chain combines TRBV11-2 with TRBJ2-5; 8 nucleotides match TRBD1. From germline, CDR1 is SGHAT and CDR2 FQNNGV. This CDR3 is built from 14 residues. The trim removed 3 bases at V and 5 bases at J, leaving 5 bases unmatched. CDR3 sequence reads: CASSFGQGWETQYF. Written as DNA, the CDR3 is TGTGCCAGCAGCTTTGGACAGGGCTGGGAGACCCAGTACTTC.

V and J are TRBV5-1 and TRBJ2-7; TRBD2 matches at 7 bases. The CDR3 is 14 residues long. After removal of 5 bases from V and 0 bases from J, the junction contained 5 bases not matched to a gene. The germline V gene encodes CDR1 SGHRS and CDR2 YFSETQ. This chain's CDR3 is CASRVSGDSYEQYF. The CDR3 nucleotides read TGCGCCAGCAGAGTGAGCGGGGACTCCTACGAGCAGTACTTC.

This sequence joins TRBV9 and TRBJ1-1, with TRBD1 matching 9 bases. CDR3 length: 14 residues. Germline V gene sequence: CDR1 SGDLS, CDR2 YYNGEE. V lost 3 bases to trimming and J lost 5 bases; unmatched junction nucleotides: 5. In DNA, the CDR3 is TGTGCCAGCAGCGCCGACAGGGGGGGAACTGAAGCTTTCTTT. As protein: CASSADRGGTEAFF. The full variable domain, in which reference TRBV9 and TRBJ1-1 provide the parts outside the CDR3, is DSGVTQTPKHLITATGQRVTLRCSPRSGDLSVYWYQQSLDQGLQFLIQYYNGEERAKGNILERFSAQQFPDLHSELNLSSLELGDSALYFCASSADRGGTEAFFGQGTRLTVV.

This clone was counted a single time. The rearrangement joins TRBV6-5 to TRBJ1-4; 10 positions agree with TRBD1. Germline trimming cut 6 bases from V and 2 bases from J; bases unmatched to any gene: 3. Germline V gene lookup returns CDR1 MNHEY and CDR2 SVGAGI. This CDR3 is 15 amino acids long. In nucleotides, the CDR3 is TGTGCCAGCAGCCGACAGGGGGCCACTAATGAAAAACTGTTTTTT. It encodes CASSRQGATNEKLFF.